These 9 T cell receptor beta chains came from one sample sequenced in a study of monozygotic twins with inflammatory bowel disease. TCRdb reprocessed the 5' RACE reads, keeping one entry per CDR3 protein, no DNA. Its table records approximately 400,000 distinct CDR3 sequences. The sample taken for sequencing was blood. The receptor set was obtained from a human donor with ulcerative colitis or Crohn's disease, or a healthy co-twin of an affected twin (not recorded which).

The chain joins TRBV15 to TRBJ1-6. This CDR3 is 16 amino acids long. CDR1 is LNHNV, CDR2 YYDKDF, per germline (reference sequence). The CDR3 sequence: CATSREQGLRNSPLHF.

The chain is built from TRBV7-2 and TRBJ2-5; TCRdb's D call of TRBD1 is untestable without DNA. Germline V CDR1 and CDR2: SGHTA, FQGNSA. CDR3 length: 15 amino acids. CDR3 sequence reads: CASSLTRTVQETQYF.

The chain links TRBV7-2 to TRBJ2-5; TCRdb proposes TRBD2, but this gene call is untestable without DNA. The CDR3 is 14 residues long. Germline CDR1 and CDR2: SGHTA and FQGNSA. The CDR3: CASSRLAVQETQYF.

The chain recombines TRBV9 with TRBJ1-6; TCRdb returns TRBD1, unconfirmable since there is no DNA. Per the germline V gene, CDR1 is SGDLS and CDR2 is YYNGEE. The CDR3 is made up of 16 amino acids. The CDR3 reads CASSTPGGQGQGPLHF. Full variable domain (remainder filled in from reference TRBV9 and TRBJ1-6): DSGVTQTPKHLITATGQRVTLRCSPRSGDLSVYWYQQSLDQGLQFLIQYYNGEERAKGNILERFSAQQFPDLHSELNLSSLELGDSALYFCASSTPGGQGQGPLHFGNGTRLTVT.

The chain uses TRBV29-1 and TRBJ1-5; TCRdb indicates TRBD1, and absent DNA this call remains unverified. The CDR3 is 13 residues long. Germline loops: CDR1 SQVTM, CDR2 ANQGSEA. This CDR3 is CSVGVGGPQPQHF.

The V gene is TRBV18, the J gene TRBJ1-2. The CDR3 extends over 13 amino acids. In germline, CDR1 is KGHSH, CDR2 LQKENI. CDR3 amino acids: CASSPQNNYGYTF.

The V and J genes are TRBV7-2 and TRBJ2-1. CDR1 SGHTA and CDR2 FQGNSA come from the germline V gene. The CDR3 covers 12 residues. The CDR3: CTSSLGLDEQFF.

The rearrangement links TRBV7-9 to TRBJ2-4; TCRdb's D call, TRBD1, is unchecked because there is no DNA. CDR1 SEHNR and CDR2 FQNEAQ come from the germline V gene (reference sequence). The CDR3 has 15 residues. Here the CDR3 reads CASSSRGVAENIQYF.

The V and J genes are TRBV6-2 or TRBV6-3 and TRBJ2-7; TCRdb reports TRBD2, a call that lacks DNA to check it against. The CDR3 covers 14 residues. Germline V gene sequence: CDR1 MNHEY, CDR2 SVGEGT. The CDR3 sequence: CASSEGLAIGEQYF.